This TCR beta chain came from a study of blood T cells in healthy people across ages. Study-wide background: There was about one barcoded beta molecule captured by template switching per two T cells.

The V end lost 0 bases, the J end lost 4 bases, and 11 bases lay between the germline ends. CDR3 length: 14 amino acids. Germline V gene sequence: CDR1 GTSNPN, CDR2 SVGIG (reference sequence). Alongside a J-beta primer mix, a sample-barcoded 5' primer served in a second PCR lasting roughly 7 to 11 cycles. Through a template-switch adaptor with 12 random nucleotides, each cDNA molecule received a tag. TCRdb reanalysed the 5' RACE reads using MiXCR and keeps one entry per CDR3 protein. The table includes hundreds of thousands of distinct CDR3 sequences, approximately 40% detected once. This clonotype was detected a few times.

This sequence joins TRBV30 and TRBJ2-3, with D perhaps matching TRBD1 (6 bases). The receptor comes from an elderly man in good health. Source material: blood. The CDR3 nucleotides are TGTGCCTGGAGTGTACAGGGTATTTCAGATACGCAGTATTTT. This encodes CAWSVQGISDTQYF.